A single sample gave rise to the 10 T cell receptor beta chains below, sequenced in a study of blood T cell repertoires in COVID-19. TCRdb's copy holds only in-frame clones and misses some; the assay was immunoSEQ multiplex PCR. This sample has some 150,000 clones; about nine tenths occur once, and the top ten carry about 4.2%. The sample was peripheral blood. These receptor sequences come from a woman aged 60 to 75 with active or convalescent COVID-19.

V and J are TRBV23-1 and TRBJ1-3, with unresolved D. TRBV23-1 is flagged as an ORF with uncertain function. The CDR3 has 17 residues. The ends were cut back, 0 bases at V and 4 bases at J, with 16 bases in the middle. CDR3 region: CASSQSSSGFVGNTIYF. The DNA for the CDR3 is TGCGCCAGCAGTCAATCCTCTTCCGGGTTCGTAGGAAACACCATATATTTT.

The chain carries TRBV9 and TRBJ2-5; tentatively, D is TRBD1 (6 bases). Trimming took off 0 bases at V and 2 bases at J, with 14 bases between the two ends. The CDR3 consists of 16 residues. Germline loops: CDR1 SGDLS, CDR2 YYNGEE. This chain's CDR3 is CASSVGDNKIQETQYF. CDR3 DNA: TGTGCCAGCAGCGTAGGGGACAATAAAATACAAGAGACCCAGTACTTC.

The genes are TRBV10-3 and TRBJ1-1; D gene uncertain. The CDR3 sequence is 10 residues long. CDR1 is ENHRY and CDR2 is SYGVKD in the germline V gene. Trimming stripped 8 bases from V and 5 bases from J, with 6 bases between. Here the CDR3 DNA reads TGTGCCATCGCGGGAACTGAAGCTTTCTTT. Translated, it gives CAIAGTEAFF.

This clone is a singleton in its sample. In nucleotides, the CDR3 is TGCGCCAGCAGCTTGTCGGGGAGCGGATCCCAAGAGACCCAGTACTTC. Its translation is CASSLSGSGSQETQYF. The V gene is TRBV5-1, the J gene TRBJ2-5, with D maybe TRBD2 (5 bases). V was cut by 1 base and J by 1 base, with 14 bases left in between. Looked up from germline, CDR1 is SGHRS and CDR2 is YFSETQ. The CDR3 is made up of 16 amino acids.

The chain links TRBV2 to TRBJ1-1, with 10 nucleotides matching TRBD1. Germline V CDR1 and CDR2: SNHLY, FYNNEI. V gave up 6 bases and J gave up 7 bases; unmatched junction bases: 8. The CDR3 is 14 amino acids. The CDR3 DNA is TGTGCCAGCAGGGGGACAGGGGCTTTTATTGAAGCTTTCTTT. Protein product: CASRGTGAFIEAFF.

V usage is TRBV7-9 and J usage is TRBJ2-7; D might be TRBD1 (5 bases). The V and J ends lost 5 bases and 6 bases respectively, with 11 bases between them. CDR1 and CDR2 from the germline V gene are SEHNR and FQNEAQ (reference sequence). This CDR3 has 12 residues. This CDR3 reads CASSPPGSEQYF. The CDR3 nucleotides read TGTGCCAGCAGCCCTCCAGGGTCCGAGCAGTACTTC.

CDR3 DNA: TGCAGCGTTGGGGCAGCGGGGGGGCAGTACGAGCAGTACTTC. This sequence encodes CSVGAAGGQYEQYF. The chain joins TRBV29-1 to TRBJ2-7; 10 bases are shared with TRBD2. The CDR3 is 14 residues long. J gave up 4 bases and V 4 bases, and 7 bases lay outside the gene matches. CDR1 and CDR2 from the germline V gene are SQVTM and ANQGSEA.

The chain couples TRBV6-5 to TRBJ1-2; no clear D gene. This CDR3 contains 13 residues. V lost 9 bases and J 1 base, leaving 12 bases between the germline ends. Per germline, CDR1 MNHEY and CDR2 SVGAGI. The CDR3 protein is CARGSDYNYGYTF. As DNA, the CDR3 is TGTGCCAGGGGCTCAGATTATAACTATGGCTACACCTTC.

This clone was seen just once. The rearrangement links TRBV3-1 (or the pseudogene TRBV3-2) to TRBJ1-5; D unresolved. The CDR3 has 14 residues. V lost 3 bases, J lost 7 bases, and 13 bases lay in between. In germline, CDR1 is LGHDT, CDR2 YNNKEL (reference sequence). The CDR3 loop is CASSQNVGGQPQHF. The CDR3 nucleotides are TGTGCCAGCAGCCAGAATGTAGGCGGACAGCCCCAGCATTTT.

This chain uses TRBV19 with TRBJ2-4; 13 nucleotides line up with TRBD2. CDR3 length equals 14 residues. The junction had 4 bases not matched to a gene; V was cut back by 6 bases and J by 8 bases. Germline values: CDR1 LNHDA, CDR2 SQIVND (reference sequence). The CDR3 DNA follows: TGTGCCAGTAGAACTAGCGGGGGGGCTGACATTCAGTACTTC. Amino acid sequence: CASRTSGGADIQYF.